This record concerns one T cell receptor (beta chain) sequence. The target antigen is unknown. CDR1 and CDR2 from the germline V gene are SGDLS and YYNGEE. The CDR3 runs to 14 residues. V was shortened by 4 bases and J by 0 bases, with 11 bases between the two germline ends. A second about 7 to 12 cycle PCR used barcoded and J-beta primers. Using its own MiXCR run on the 5' RACE reads, TCRdb lists one record per CDR3 protein. Here the sample spans approximately 730,000 distinct CDR3 sequences, about 55% being singletons. Extracted total RNA amounted to at least 5.5 micrograms for each sample. This entry belongs to a study of blood T cells in healthy people across ages. Study-wide findings and caveats: A roughly linear age-dependent decrease characterized TCR beta diversity per million T cells.

The sample comprised blood. The receptor was derived from a man of 80 years or more in good health. This chain joins TRBV9 and TRBJ2-7, with D unresolved. The CDR3 sequence: CASSPTGRSYEQYF. CDR3 nucleotide sequence: TGTGCCAGCAGCCCGACCGGCCGCTCCTACGAGCAGTACTTC.